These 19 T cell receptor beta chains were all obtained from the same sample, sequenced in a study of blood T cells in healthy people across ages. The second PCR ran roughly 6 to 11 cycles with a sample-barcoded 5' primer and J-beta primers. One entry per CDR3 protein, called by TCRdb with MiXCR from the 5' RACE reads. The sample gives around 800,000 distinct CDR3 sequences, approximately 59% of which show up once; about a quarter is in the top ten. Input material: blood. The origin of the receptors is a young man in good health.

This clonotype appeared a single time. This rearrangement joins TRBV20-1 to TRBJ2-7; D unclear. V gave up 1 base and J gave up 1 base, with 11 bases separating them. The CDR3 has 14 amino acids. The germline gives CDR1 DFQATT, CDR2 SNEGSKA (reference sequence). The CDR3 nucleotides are TGCAGTGCTAGAGTACGAGACCCTTCCTACGAGCAGTACTTC. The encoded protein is CSARVRDPSYEQYF.

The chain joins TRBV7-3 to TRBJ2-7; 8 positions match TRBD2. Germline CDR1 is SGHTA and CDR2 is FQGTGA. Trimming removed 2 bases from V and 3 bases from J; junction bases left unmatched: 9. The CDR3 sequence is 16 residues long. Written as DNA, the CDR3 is TGTGCCAGCAGCTTACGGGCGGGGGGCGCGGTCTACGAGCAGTACTTC. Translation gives CASSLRAGGAVYEQYF.

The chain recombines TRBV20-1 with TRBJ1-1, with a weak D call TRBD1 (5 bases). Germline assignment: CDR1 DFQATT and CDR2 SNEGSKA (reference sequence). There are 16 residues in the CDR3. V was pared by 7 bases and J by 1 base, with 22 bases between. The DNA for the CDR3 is TGCAGTGTGGGACGTTTTAGAGACAGAAGGAACACTGAAGCTTTCTTT. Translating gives CSVGRFRDRRNTEAFF.

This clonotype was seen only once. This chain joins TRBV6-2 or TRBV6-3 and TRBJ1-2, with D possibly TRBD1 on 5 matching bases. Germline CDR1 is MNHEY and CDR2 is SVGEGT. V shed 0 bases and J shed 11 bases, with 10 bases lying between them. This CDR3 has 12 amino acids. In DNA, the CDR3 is TGTGCCAGCAGTTACTCCAGGGACCCTTACACCTTC. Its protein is CASSYSRDPYTF.

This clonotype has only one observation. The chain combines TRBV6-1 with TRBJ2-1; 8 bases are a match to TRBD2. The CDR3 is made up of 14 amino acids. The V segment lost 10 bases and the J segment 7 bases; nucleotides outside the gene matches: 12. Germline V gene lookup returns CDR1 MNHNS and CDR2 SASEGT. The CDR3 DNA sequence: TGTGCCAACACTTCAGGGACTAGACTTAATGAGCAGTTCTTC. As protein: CANTSGTRLNEQFF.

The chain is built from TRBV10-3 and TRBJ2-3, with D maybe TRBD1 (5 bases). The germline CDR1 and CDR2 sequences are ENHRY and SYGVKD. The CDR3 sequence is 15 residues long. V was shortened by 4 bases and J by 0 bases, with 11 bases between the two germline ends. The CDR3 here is CAISVRDSSTDTQYF. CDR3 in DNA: TGTGCCATCAGTGTTAGAGACAGTAGCACAGATACGCAGTATTTT.

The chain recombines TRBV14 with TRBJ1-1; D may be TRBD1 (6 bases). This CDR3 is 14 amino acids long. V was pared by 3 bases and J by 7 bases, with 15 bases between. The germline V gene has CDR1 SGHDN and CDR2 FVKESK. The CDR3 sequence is CASSQTPGQLEAFF. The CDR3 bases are TGTGCCAGCAGCCAGACTCCGGGACAACTTGAAGCTTTCTTT.

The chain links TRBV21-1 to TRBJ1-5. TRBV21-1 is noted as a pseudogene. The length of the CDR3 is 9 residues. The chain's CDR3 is CASPLSGHF. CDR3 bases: TGTGCCAGCCCTTTATCGGGGCATTTT.

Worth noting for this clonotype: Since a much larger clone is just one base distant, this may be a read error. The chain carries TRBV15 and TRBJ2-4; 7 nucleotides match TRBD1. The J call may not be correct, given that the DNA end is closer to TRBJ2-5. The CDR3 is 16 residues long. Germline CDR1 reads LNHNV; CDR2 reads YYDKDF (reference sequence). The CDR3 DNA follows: TGTGCCGCCAGCGGTTGGGGTACAGGGGTTTTGGAGACCCAGTACTTC. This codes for CAASGWGTGVLETQYF.

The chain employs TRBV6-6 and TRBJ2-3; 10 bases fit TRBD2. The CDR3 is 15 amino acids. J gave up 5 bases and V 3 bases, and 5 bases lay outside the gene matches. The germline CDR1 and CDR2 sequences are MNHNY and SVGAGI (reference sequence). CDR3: CASSYASGGGDTQYF. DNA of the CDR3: TGTGCCAGCAGTTATGCTAGCGGGGGAGGAGATACGCAGTATTTT.

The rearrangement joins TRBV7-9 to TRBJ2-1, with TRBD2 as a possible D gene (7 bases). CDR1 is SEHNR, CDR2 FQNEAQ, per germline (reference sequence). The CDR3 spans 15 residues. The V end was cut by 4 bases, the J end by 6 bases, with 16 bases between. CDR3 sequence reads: CASSSRGGAVNEQFF. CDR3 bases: TGTGCCAGCAGCTCTAGGGGGGGGGCGGTCAATGAGCAGTTCTTC.

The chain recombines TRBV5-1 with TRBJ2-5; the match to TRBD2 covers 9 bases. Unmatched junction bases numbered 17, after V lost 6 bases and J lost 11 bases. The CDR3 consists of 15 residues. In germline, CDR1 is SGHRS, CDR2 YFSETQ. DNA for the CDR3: TGCGCCAGCACAATTTCGGCTAGCGGGGCTAATGAGCAGTACTTC. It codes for CASTISASGANEQYF.

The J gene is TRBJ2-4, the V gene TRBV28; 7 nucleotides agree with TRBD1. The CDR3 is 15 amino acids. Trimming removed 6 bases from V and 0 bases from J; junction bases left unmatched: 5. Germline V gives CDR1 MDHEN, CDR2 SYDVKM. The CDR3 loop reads CASRGTGVAKNIQYF. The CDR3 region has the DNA TGTGCCAGCAGAGGTACAGGGGTAGCCAAAAACATTCAGTACTTC.

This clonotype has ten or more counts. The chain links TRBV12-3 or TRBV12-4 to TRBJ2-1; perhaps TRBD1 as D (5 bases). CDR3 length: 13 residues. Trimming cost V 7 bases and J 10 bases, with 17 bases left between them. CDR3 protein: CASNTERGSEQFF. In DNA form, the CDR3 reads TGTGCCAGCAATACGGAAAGGGGTTCGGAGCAGTTCTTC.

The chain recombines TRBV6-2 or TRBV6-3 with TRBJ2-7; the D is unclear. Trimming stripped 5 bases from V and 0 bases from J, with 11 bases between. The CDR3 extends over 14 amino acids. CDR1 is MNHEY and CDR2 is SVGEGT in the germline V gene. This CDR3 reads CASSPKQISYEQYF. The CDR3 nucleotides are TGTGCCAGCAGTCCGAAACAGATCTCCTACGAGCAGTACTTC.

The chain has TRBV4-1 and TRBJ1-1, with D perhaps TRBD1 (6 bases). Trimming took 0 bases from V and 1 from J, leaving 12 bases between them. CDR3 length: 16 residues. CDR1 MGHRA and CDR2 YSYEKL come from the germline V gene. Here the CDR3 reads CASSQEPTGRNTEAFF. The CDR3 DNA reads TGCGCCAGCAGCCAAGAGCCCACAGGGAGGAACACTGAAGCTTTCTTT.

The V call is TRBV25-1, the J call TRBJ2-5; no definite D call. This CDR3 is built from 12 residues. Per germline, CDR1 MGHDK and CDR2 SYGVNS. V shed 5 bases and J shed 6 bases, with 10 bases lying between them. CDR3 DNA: TGTGCCAGCAGTACTGTTGGGAAGACCCAGTACTTC. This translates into CASSTVGKTQYF.

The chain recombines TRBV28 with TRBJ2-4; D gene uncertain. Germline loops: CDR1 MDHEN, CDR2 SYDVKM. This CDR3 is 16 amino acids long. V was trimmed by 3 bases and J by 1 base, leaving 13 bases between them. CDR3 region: CASSLVGNEAKNIQYF. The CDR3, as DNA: TGTGCCAGCAGTTTGGTAGGGAATGAGGCCAAAAACATTCAGTACTTC. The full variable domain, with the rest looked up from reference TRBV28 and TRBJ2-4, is DVKVTQSSRYLVKRTGEKVFLECVQDMDHENMFWYRQDPGLGLRLIYFSYDVKMKEKGDIPEGYSVSREKKERFSLILESASTNQTSMYLCASSLVGNEAKNIQYFGAGTRLSVL.

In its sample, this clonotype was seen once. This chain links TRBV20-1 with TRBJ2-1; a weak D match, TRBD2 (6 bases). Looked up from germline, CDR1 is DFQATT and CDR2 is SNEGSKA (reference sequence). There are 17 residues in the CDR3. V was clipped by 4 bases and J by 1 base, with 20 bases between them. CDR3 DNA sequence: TGCAGTGCTACCGCGGAGTTCGGACTACCATCCTACAATGAGCAGTTCTTC. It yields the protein CSATAEFGLPSYNEQFF.